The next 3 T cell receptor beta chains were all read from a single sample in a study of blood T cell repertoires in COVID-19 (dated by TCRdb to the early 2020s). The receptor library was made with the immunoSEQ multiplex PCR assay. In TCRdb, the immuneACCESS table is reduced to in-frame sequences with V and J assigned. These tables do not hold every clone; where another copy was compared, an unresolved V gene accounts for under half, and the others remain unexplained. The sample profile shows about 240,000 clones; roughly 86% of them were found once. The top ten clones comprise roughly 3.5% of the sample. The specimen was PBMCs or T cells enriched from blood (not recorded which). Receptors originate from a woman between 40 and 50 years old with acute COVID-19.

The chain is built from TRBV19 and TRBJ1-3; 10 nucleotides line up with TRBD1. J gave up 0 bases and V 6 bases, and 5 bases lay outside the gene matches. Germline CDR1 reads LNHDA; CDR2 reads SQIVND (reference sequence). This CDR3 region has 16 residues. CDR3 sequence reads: CASRGTGVYSGNTIYF. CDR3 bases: TGTGCCAGTAGAGGGACAGGGGTATACTCTGGAAACACCATATATTTT.

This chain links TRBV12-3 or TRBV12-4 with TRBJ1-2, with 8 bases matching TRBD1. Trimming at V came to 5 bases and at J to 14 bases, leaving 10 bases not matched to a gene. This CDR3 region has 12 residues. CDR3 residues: CASSQVDRERTF. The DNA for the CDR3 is TGTGCCAGCAGTCAGGTGGACAGGGAGCGTACCTTC.

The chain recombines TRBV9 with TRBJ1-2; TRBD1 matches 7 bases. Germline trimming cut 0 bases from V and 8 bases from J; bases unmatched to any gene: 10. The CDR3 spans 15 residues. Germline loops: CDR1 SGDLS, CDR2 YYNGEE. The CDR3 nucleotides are TGTGCCAGCAGCGTAGCCATGACAGGGAACGCAGGCTACACCTTC. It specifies CASSVAMTGNAGYTF.